One and the same sample provided the 24 T cell receptor beta chains below, sequenced in a study of T cells in Graves' hyperthyroidism and ophthalmopathy. What was amplified from RNA transcripts were TCR beta CDR3 regions. In the first-round RT-PCR of the TCR CDR3, the HTBI primer set was used. One entry per CDR3 protein, called by TCRdb with MiXCR from the multiplex PCR reads. The sample has 300,000 to 450,000 distinct CDR3 sequences; approximately 25% are singletons. Sequences were obtained from blood. The source of these receptors is a man aged 45 to 65 with Graves' hyperthyroidism.

This chain connects TRBV6-1 to TRBJ2-4; TRBD1 agrees at 7 bases. Trimming cost V 5 bases and J 0 bases; bases outside gene matches: 4. This CDR3 comprises 15 residues. Germline V gives CDR1 MNHNS, CDR2 SASEGT. The chain's CDR3 is CASSRTGLAKNIQYF. The CDR3 DNA follows: TGTGCCAGCAGTCGGACAGGCCTAGCCAAAAACATTCAGTACTTC.

The chain carries TRBV7-9 and TRBJ2-3, with 8 bases matching TRBD2. The CDR3 length is 16 residues. V gave up 5 bases and J gave up 1 base; unmatched junction bases: 8. Germline V gene sequence: CDR1 SEHNR, CDR2 FQNEAQ (reference sequence). The CDR3 protein is CASSHLAGSGTDTQYF. The CDR3 nucleotides are TGTGCCAGCAGCCATTTAGCGGGAAGCGGCACAGATACGCAGTATTTT. Full variable domain (missing parts from reference TRBV7-9 and TRBJ2-3): DTGVSQNPRHKITKRGQNVTFRCDPISEHNRLYWYRQTLGQGPEFLTYFQNEAQLEKSRLLSDRFSAERPKGSFSTLEIQRTEQGDSAMYLCASSHLAGSGTDTQYFGPGTRLTVL.

This clonotype has a handful of counts. The CDR3 nucleotides read TGTGCCAGCCAAGACTATCAGGGGCACAATGAGCAGTTCTTC. Encoded protein: CASQDYQGHNEQFF. The chain is built from TRBV28 and TRBJ2-1, with D perhaps matching TRBD1 (6 bases). The CDR3 spans 14 residues. The V end lost 8 bases, the J end lost 5 bases, and 16 bases lay between the germline ends. Germline V CDR1 and CDR2: MDHEN, SYDVKM.

Note on this clonotype: A much larger clone sits a single nucleotide away, making a read error possible. The chain joins TRBV29-1 to TRBJ2-1; possible D gene TRBD2, 5 bases. The V and J ends lost 7 bases and 8 bases respectively, with 15 bases between them. The CDR3 is 12 amino acids. The germline gives CDR1 SQVTM, CDR2 ANQGSEA. Here the CDR3 DNA reads TGCAGCGCCGAGCGGACTGGCGATGAGCAGTTCTTC. It specifies CSAERTGDEQFF.

The chain is built from TRBV11-2 and TRBJ2-1; 8 positions agree with TRBD2. Germline CDR1 is SGHAT and CDR2 is FQNNGV. Trimming took 5 bases from V and 5 from J; bases not matched to a gene: 11. The CDR3 has 16 residues. CDR3 in DNA: TGTGCCAGCAGCACTAACGCCGGGACTAGAAACAATGAGCAGTTCTTC. Translated, it gives CASSTNAGTRNNEQFF.

This clonotype was picked up a small number of times. The V call is TRBV10-1, the J call TRBJ2-1; D unresolved. V was clipped by 2 bases and J by 5 bases, with 13 bases between them. CDR1 and CDR2 from the germline V gene are WNHNN and SYGVQD (reference sequence). The CDR3 totals 15 residues. The CDR3 is CASSETGIFHNEQFF. Written as DNA, the CDR3 is TGCGCCAGCAGTGAGACTGGGATCTTTCACAATGAGCAGTTCTTC.

The sample holds a few counts of this clonotype. J is TRBJ1-1 and V is TRBV9; possibly TRBD1 for D (6 bases). This CDR3 contains 16 residues. V was pared by 3 bases and J by 1 base, with 16 bases between. Per the germline V gene, CDR1 is SGDLS and CDR2 is YYNGEE. The CDR3 DNA reads TGTGCCAGCAGCGCCCCAGGGGCCCCCGGGAACACTGAAGCTTTCTTT. This translates into CASSAPGAPGNTEAFF. Together with reference TRBV9 and TRBJ1-1, the CDR3 gives the full variable domain: DSGVTQTPKHLITATGQRVTLRCSPRSGDLSVYWYQQSLDQGLQFLIQYYNGEERAKGNILERFSAQQFPDLHSELNLSSLELGDSALYFCASSAPGAPGNTEAFFGQGTRLTVV.

A word on this clonotype: The junction differs from germline at one of its ends, possibly a read error. The chain employs TRBV6-2 or TRBV6-3 and TRBJ2-7; D unresolved. CDR3 length: 15 residues. CDR1 and CDR2 (germline): MNHEY, SVGEGT. CDR3 amino acids: CASSTLRRATYERYF. The CDR3 DNA is TGTGCCAGCAGTACTTTGCGGAGAGCAACCTACGAGCGGTACTTC.

This clonotype was recorded only once. This chain joins TRBV5-1 and TRBJ2-7; 8 nucleotides agree with TRBD1. In germline, CDR1 is SGHRS, CDR2 YFSETQ. The V gene end was trimmed by 4 bases and the J gene end by 4 bases; junction bases not matched to a gene: 10. CDR3 length equals 15 residues. The CDR3 DNA follows: TGCGCCAGCAGCAGATACAGGGGGGCAAATTACGAGCAGTACTTC. It translates to CASSRYRGANYEQYF. Combining the CDR3 with reference TRBV5-1 and TRBJ2-7 gives the whole variable domain KAGVTQTPRYLIKTRGQQVTLSCSPISGHRSVSWYQQTPGQGLQFLFEYFSETQRNKGNFPGRFSGRQFSNSRSEMNVSTLELGDSALYLCASSRYRGANYEQYFGPGTRLTVT.

The gene calls are TRBV20-1 and TRBJ1-1, with D uncertain. This CDR3 has 12 amino acids. CDR1 and CDR2 from the germline V gene are DFQATT and SNEGSKA (reference sequence). The germline V and J ends were trimmed by 6 bases and 1 base, with 9 bases remaining between them. CDR3 protein: CSAAQPNTEAFF. The CDR3 DNA reads as TGCAGTGCCGCTCAACCGAACACTGAAGCTTTCTTT.

The CDR3 nucleotides read TGTGCCACCAGTGATCCGCGGGGACTAGCGGGAGCCGCAGATACGCAGTATTTT. It yields the protein CATSDPRGLAGAADTQYF. The chain joins TRBV24-1 to TRBJ2-3, with 14 positions matching TRBD2. There are 18 residues in the CDR3. The junction had 8 bases not matched to a gene; V was cut back by 3 bases and J by 4 bases. Per germline, CDR1 KGHDR and CDR2 SFDVKD.

This sequence joins TRBV12-3 or TRBV12-4 and TRBJ2-7; 12 nucleotides match TRBD2. CDR3 length: 14 residues. Losses at the gene ends were 7 bases for V and 2 bases for J; bases not matched to a gene: 3. The CDR3 DNA reads as TGTGCCAGCATGCGGACTAGCGGGACCTACGAGCAGTACTTC. The encoded protein is CASMRTSGTYEQYF.

The chain links TRBV9 to TRBJ1-5, with a possible D match to TRBD1 (5 bases). Trimming left V 4 bases short and J 7 bases short, with 12 bases between. CDR3 length: 13 residues. CDR1 is SGDLS, CDR2 YYNGEE, per germline. The CDR3 sequence is CASSSKGEQPQHF. For the CDR3, the DNA is TGTGCCAGCAGCTCGAAAGGGGAACAGCCCCAGCATTTT.

The chain joins TRBV5-6 to TRBJ1-3, with 10 nucleotides matching TRBD1. Trimming removed 1 base from V and 6 bases from J; junction bases left unmatched: 10. The CDR3 sequence is 17 residues long. The germline V gene encodes CDR1 SGHDT and CDR2 YYEEEE. The CDR3 DNA sequence: TGTGCCAGCAGCTTGTTGACAGGGGGCGATCTGTTAAACACCATATATTTT. This sequence encodes CASSLLTGGDLLNTIYF. Together with reference TRBV5-6 and TRBJ1-3, the CDR3 gives the full variable domain: DAGVTQSPTHLIKTRGQQVTLRCSPKSGHDTVSWYQQALGQGPQFIFQYYEEEERQRGNFPDRFSGHQFPNYSSELNVNALLLGDSALYLCASSLLTGGDLLNTIYFGEGSWLTVV.

This chain links TRBV29-1 with TRBJ2-2, with 10 positions matching TRBD1. CDR1 and CDR2 from the germline V gene are SQVTM and ANQGSEA. The V segment lost 6 bases and the J segment 0 bases; nucleotides outside the gene matches: 4. The CDR3 spans 15 residues. The CDR3 is CSVGTGAPNTGELFF. CDR3 nucleotides: TGCAGCGTGGGGACAGGGGCCCCGAACACCGGGGAGCTGTTTTTT.

V is TRBV30 and J is TRBJ2-7; 11 bases agree with TRBD2. The CDR3 spans 13 residues. The germline V gene has CDR1 GTSNPN and CDR2 SVGIG (reference sequence). The junction had 1 base not matched to a gene; V was cut back by 3 bases and J by 3 bases. CDR3 sequence (DNA): TGTGCCTGGAGCGGGACTAGCGGCTACGAGCAGTACTTC. As protein: CAWSGTSGYEQYF.

This clonotype was counted between two and nine times. The chain joins TRBV6-1 to TRBJ1-1, with a weak D call TRBD1 (5 bases). Trimming removed 8 bases from V and 5 bases from J, with 15 bases in between. CDR1 and CDR2 from the germline V gene are MNHNS and SASEGT. This CDR3 has 13 amino acids. The CDR3 protein is CASSPPGLTEAFF. The CDR3 DNA reads TGTGCCAGCTCACCACCGGGACTTACTGAAGCTTTCTTT.

This clonotype has ten or more counts. The chain is built from TRBV5-1 and TRBJ2-7; 7 positions agree with TRBD2. V dropped 0 bases and J dropped 2; count of bases not matched to a gene: 2. Germline V gives CDR1 SGHRS, CDR2 YFSETQ. The CDR3 length is 14 residues. In DNA form, the CDR3 reads TGCGCCAGCAGCTTGGCTGCGGGGGCCTACGAGCAGTACTTC. Translation gives CASSLAAGAYEQYF.

This clonotype has only a few counts. V is TRBV7-6 and J is TRBJ1-1; D is unresolved. This CDR3 spans 13 amino acids. Germline lookup yields CDR1 SGHVS and CDR2 FNYEAQ. V was shortened by 1 base and J by 8 bases, with 11 bases between the two germline ends. Written as DNA, the CDR3 is TGTGCCAGCAGCTTAGGACGTACAGCCGAAGCTTTCTTT. This gives the protein CASSLGRTAEAFF.

There are a few counts of this clonotype. The gene calls are TRBV5-1 and TRBJ2-1, with 8 bases fitting TRBD2. V lost 0 bases to trimming and J lost 3 bases; unmatched junction nucleotides: 5. This CDR3 comprises 16 residues. In germline, CDR1 is SGHRS, CDR2 YFSETQ. Written as DNA, the CDR3 is TGCGCCAGCAGCTTGGCGTCGGGAGGGCGCTACAATGAGCAGTTCTTC. Protein: CASSLASGGRYNEQFF.

The CDR3 region has the DNA TGTGCCATCGCACGGGAGAGTTACAATGAGCAGTTCTTC. Residues: CAIARESYNEQFF. The chain links TRBV10-3 to TRBJ2-1; the D gene is possibly TRBD2 (6 bases). Germline values: CDR1 ENHRY, CDR2 SYGVKD. CDR3 length equals 13 residues. V was shortened by 8 bases and J by 4 bases, with 12 bases between the two germline ends.

In this sample, this clonotype turned up many times. The chain combines TRBV24-1 with TRBJ2-7; 10 positions agree with TRBD2. The V segment lost 4 bases and the J segment 5 bases; nucleotides outside the gene matches: 7. The CDR3 runs 15 residues. Germline CDR1 KGHDR, CDR2 SFDVKD. The CDR3 nucleotides are TGTGCCACCAGTGAGCGCCTAGCGGGAGTAAACGAGCAGTACTTC. Protein: CATSERLAGVNEQYF.

V and J are TRBV24-1 and TRBJ2-1, with 9 nucleotides matching TRBD2. J was trimmed by 7 bases and V by 4 bases; bases with no gene match: 7. The CDR3 has 15 amino acids. CDR1 is KGHDR, CDR2 SFDVKD, per germline. CDR3 sequence reads: CATSEVAGVRNEQFF. The CDR3 DNA sequence: TGTGCCACCAGTGAGGTAGCGGGAGTAAGAAATGAGCAGTTCTTC.

This clonotype was recorded once. The rearrangement joins TRBV27 to TRBJ2-2; 10 positions agree with TRBD2. J lost 6 bases, V lost 3 bases, and 10 bases had no gene match. CDR3 length equals 17 residues. From germline, CDR1 is MNHEY and CDR2 SMNVEV (reference sequence). The CDR3 coding sequence is TGTGCCAGCAGTTTTCTTCGTAGCGGGAGGCAAGCCGGGGAGCTGTTTTTT. As protein: CASSFLRSGRQAGELFF.